This T cell receptor (beta chain) is drawn from a study of T cell responses to AZD1222 COVID-19 vaccine. This CDR3 has 16 residues. From germline, CDR1 is SGHRS and CDR2 YFSETQ. The J segment lost 2 bases and the V segment lost 1 base, leaving 6 bases of the junction unmatched. Using immunoSEQ multiplex PCR, the repertoire was profiled, and TCRdb retains in-frame clones only, with some absent. The table shows roughly 93,000 clones, with roughly nine tenths occurring only once. The chain has TRBV5-1 and TRBJ2-3, with 8 bases aligning to TRBD1. The sequence derives from an adult who received the AZD1222 COVID-19 vaccine. This material consisted of peripheral blood, taken 28 days after the second AZD1222 dose. CDR3: CASSLFDRGVTDTQYF. The CDR3 DNA reads as TGCGCCAGCAGCTTGTTTGACAGGGGCGTCACAGATACGCAGTATTTT.